This passage covers 2 T cell receptor beta chains from one sample sequenced in a study of cytomegalovirus exposure and HLA in healthy donors. The PCR employed 60 Vbeta primers together with 13 Jbeta primers. TCRdb keeps only in-frame clones here, not all; method: immunoSEQ multiplex PCR. The data contain some 89,000 clones, 78% of them seen just once; the ten biggest clones take up approximately 4%. Sequenced material: PBMCs. The receptor source for this set is a woman aged 40 to 55 in good health and CMV-seropositive.

This clone was recorded a few times. The chain carries TRBV5-4 and TRBJ2-1; possible D gene TRBD1, 5 bases. V lost 3 bases, J lost 10 bases, and 8 bases lay in between. CDR3 length equals 11 residues. Germline V CDR1 and CDR2: SGHNT, YYREEE (reference sequence). This CDR3 reads CASSYSGEQFF. CDR3 coding DNA: TGTGCCAGCAGCTATTCAGGGGAGCAGTTCTTC. Complete variable domain (other parts from reference TRBV5-4 and TRBJ2-1): ETGVTQSPTHLIKTRGQQVTLRCSSQSGHNTVSWYQQALGQGPQFIFQYYREEENGRGNFPPRFSGLQFPNYSSELNVNALELDDSALYLCASSYSGEQFFGPGTRLTVL.

V gene TRBV19 combines with J gene TRBJ2-1; D perhaps matches TRBD2 (7 bases). CDR1 and CDR2 from the germline V gene are LNHDA and SQIVND (reference sequence). CDR3 size: 19 residues. V was trimmed by 3 bases and J by 3 bases, leaving 24 bases between them. The CDR3 DNA sequence: TGTGCCAGTAGTATCGGGACTTTCACCCGGGGGGCGGGCTACAATGAGCAGTTCTTC. It translates to CASSIGTFTRGAGYNEQFF.